These T cell receptor beta chains were read from a single sample in a study of shared clonotypes between healthy human individuals. Here immunoSEQ multiplex PCR was the method, and the copy in TCRdb shows in-frame clones only, minus some. The table includes roughly 500,000 clones, 70% to 85% detected once. Material for sequencing was PBMCs. The receptors were sampled from a woman aged 40 to 50 in good health. Some clones in this sample may be carry-over from other donors' samples. Each CDR3 is given with its conserved first and last residue. Each record gives: D gene, CDR3 length, J gene, V gene, CDR3 protein, CDR3 DNA. D genes are given only for firm matches.

D: TRBD1; length: 15; J: TRBJ1-2; V: TRBV7-9; CDR3: CASSRGQGGRYGYTF; DNA: TGTGCCAGCAGCCGCGGACAGGGTGGTCGGTATGGCTACACCTTC
D: TRBD1; length: 13; J: TRBJ1-2; V: TRBV29-1; CDR3: CSVGQGGNYGYTF; DNA: TGCAGCGTTGGACAGGGGGGAAACTATGGCTACACCTTC
D: NA; length: 15; J: TRBJ2-3; V: TRBV5-6; CDR3: CASSLAFSRDDTQYF; DNA: TGTGCCAGCAGCTTGGCCTTTAGCAGGGATGATACGCAGTATTTT
D: NA; length: 13; J: TRBJ2-7; V: TRBV28; CDR3: CASSPGFSYEQYF; DNA: TGTGCCAGCAGCCCCGGCTTCTCCTACGAGCAGTACTTC
D: NA; length: 18; J: TRBJ1-1; V: TRBV5-4; CDR3: CASSLGATTRGPNTEAFF; DNA: TGTGCCAGCAGCTTGGGGGCGACTACAAGGGGACCGAACACTGAAGCTTTCTTT
D: TRBD2; length: 14; J: TRBJ2-7; V: TRBV19; CDR3: CASSSTGGAYEQYF; DNA: TGTGCCAGTAGCTCAACCGGGGGGGCCTACGAGCAGTACTTC
D: NA; length: 14; J: TRBJ2-7; V: TRBV2; CDR3: CASRNTGYSYEQYF; DNA: TGTGCCAGCAGAAATACAGGGTACTCCTACGAGCAGTACTTC
D: NA; length: 14; J: TRBJ1-1; V: TRBV28; CDR3: CASSLGVIQGEAFF; DNA: TGTGCCAGCAGTTTAGGCGTAATCCAGGGTGAAGCTTTCTTT
D: TRBD1; length: 14; J: TRBJ1-1; V: TRBV29-1; CDR3: CSVVSGQGTTEAFF; DNA: TGCAGCGTTGTGAGTGGACAGGGTACCACTGAAGCTTTCTTT
D: TRBD1; length: 14; J: TRBJ1-1; V: TRBV5-4; CDR3: CASRTGGKNTEAFF; DNA: TGTGCCAGTAGGACAGGTGGGAAGAACACTGAAGCTTTCTTT